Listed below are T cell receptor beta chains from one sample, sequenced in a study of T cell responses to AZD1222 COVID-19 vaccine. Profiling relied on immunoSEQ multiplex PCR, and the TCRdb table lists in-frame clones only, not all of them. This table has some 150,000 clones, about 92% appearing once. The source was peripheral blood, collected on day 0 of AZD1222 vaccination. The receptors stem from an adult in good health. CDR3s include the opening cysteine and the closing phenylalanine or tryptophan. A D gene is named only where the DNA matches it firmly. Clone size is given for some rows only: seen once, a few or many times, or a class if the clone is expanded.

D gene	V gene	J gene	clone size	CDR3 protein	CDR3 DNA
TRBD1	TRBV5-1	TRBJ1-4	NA	CASSPGQDREKLFF	TGCGCCAGCAGCCCGGGACAGGACCGAGAAAAACTGTTTTTT
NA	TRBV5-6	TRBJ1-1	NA	CASSLHQGAEAFF	TGTGCCAGCAGCCTACATCAGGGCGCTGAAGCTTTCTTT
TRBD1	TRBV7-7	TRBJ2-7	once	CASSFDRGPSYEQYF	TGTGCTAGCAGCTTCGACAGGGGGCCTTCCTACGAGCAGTACTTC
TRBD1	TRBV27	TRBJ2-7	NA	CASSGWDRAKEQYF	TGTGCCAGCAGCGGCTGGGACAGGGCTAAAGAGCAGTACTTC
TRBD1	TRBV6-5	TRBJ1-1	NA	CASSYRQGLEAFF	TGTGCCAGCAGTTACCGACAGGGCCTTGAAGCTTTCTTT
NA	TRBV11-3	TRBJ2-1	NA	CASSLTEDNEQFF	TGTGCCAGCAGCTTAACTGAGGACAATGAGCAGTTCTTC
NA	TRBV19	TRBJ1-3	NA	CASSIGAGQALSGNTIYF	TGTGCCAGTAGTATAGGGGCAGGGCAGGCTCTGTCTGGAAACACCATATATTTT
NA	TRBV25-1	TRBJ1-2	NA	CASSELTDSNYGYTF	TGTGCCAGCAGTGAGTTGACGGATTCCAACTATGGCTACACCTTC
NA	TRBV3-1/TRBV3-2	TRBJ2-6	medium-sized	CASSSPEDTYYGSGANVLTF	TGTGCCAGCAGCTCCCCGGAGGACACCTACTATGGCTCTGGGGCCAACGTCCTGACTTTC
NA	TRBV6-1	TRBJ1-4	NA	CASRAGDEKLFF	TGTGCCAGCAGGGCCGGGGATGAAAAACTGTTTTTT
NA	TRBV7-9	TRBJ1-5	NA	CASSLTRNQPQHF	TGTGCCAGCAGCTTAACACGCAATCAGCCCCAGCATTTT
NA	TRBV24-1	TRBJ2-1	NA	CATSPSGNEQFF	TGTGCCACCAGTCCTTCCGGCAATGAGCAGTTCTTC
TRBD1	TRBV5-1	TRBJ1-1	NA	CASSPAGTGNTEAFF	TGCGCCAGCAGTCCTGCCGGGACAGGGAACACTGAAGCTTTCTTT
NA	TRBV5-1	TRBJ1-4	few	CASSFGGANEKLFF	TGCGCCAGCAGCTTTGGGGGAGCTAATGAAAAACTGTTTTTT
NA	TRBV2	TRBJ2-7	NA	CASSEEGRTYEQYF	TGTGCCAGCAGTGAAGAGGGCAGGACCTACGAGCAGTACTTC
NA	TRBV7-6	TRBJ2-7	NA	CASSLGSGSYEQYF	TGTGCCAGCAGCTTAGGATCGGGCTCCTACGAGCAGTACTTC
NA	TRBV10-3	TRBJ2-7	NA	CAIGRQLDEQYF	TGTGCCATCGGGAGGCAGCTCGACGAGCAGTACTTC
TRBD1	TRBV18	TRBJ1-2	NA	CASSPPEQGYYGYTF	TGTGCCAGCTCACCACCTGAACAGGGGTACTATGGCTACACCTTC